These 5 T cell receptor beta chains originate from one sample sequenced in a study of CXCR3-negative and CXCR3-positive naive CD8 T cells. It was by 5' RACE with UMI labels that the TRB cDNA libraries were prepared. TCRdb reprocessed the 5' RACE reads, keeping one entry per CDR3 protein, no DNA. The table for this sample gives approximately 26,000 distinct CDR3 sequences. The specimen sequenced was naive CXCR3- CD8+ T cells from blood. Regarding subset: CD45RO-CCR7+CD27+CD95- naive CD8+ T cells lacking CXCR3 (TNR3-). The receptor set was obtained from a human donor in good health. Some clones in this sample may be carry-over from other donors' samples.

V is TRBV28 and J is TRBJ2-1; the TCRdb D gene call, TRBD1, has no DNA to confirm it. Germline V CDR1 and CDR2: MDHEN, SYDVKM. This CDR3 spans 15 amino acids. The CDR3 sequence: CASSPPTGMYNEQFF.

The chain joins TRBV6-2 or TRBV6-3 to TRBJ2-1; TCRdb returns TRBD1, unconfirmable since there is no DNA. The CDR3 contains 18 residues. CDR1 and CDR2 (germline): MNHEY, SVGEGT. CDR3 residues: CASSYSLQQGTKGGEQFF.

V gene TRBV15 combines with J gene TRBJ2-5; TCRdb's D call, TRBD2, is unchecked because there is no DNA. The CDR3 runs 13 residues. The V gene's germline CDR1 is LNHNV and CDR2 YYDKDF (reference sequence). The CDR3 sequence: CATSPGRGETQYF.

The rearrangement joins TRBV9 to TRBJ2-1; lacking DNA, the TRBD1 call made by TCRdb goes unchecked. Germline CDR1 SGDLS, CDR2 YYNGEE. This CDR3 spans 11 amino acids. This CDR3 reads CASSATGMQFF.

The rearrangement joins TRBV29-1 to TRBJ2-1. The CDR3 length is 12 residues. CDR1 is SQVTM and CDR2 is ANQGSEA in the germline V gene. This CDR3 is CSVEHAYNEQFF.